A single sample gave rise to the 3 T cell receptor beta chains below, sequenced in a study of T-cell memory formation after mild COVID-19. One entry per CDR3 protein, called by TCRdb with MiXCR from the 5' RACE reads. The data show nearly 200,000 distinct CDR3 sequences, approximately 20% seen once. Sequencing was performed on PBMCs or a T cell subset sorted from them (not recorded which). The source of these receptors is an adult woman who had mild COVID-19 (a few samples of this study predate the infection). Cell type and time point are not known.

In this sample, this clonotype turned up a few times. V gene TRBV7-2 combines with J gene TRBJ1-2, with TRBD1 as a possible D gene (5 bases). Deletions cut 2 bases from V and 6 bases from J, with 13 bases between. Germline V lookup: CDR1 SGHTA, CDR2 FQGNSA. The CDR3 extends over 14 amino acids. The chain's CDR3 is CASSLLPGKDGYTF. CDR3 nucleotide sequence: TGTGCCAGCAGCTTACTCCCAGGGAAGGATGGCTACACCTTC.

The rearrangement links TRBV5-5 to TRBJ1-6; 7 bases match TRBD1. Germline V gene sequence: CDR1 SGHKS, CDR2 YYEKEE (reference sequence). V was pared by 3 bases and J by 5 bases, with 8 bases of the junction left unmatched. The CDR3 has 16 amino acids. The CDR3 reads CASSSPPGTDNSPLHF. As DNA, the CDR3 is TGTGCCAGCAGCTCACCCCCCGGGACAGATAATTCACCCCTCCACTTT.

This clonotype was counted between two and nine times. This chain uses TRBV20-1 with TRBJ1-2; tentative D call: TRBD1 (5 bases). Germline V CDR1 and CDR2: DFQATT, SNEGSKA (reference sequence). The V end lost 0 bases, the J end lost 2 bases, and 16 bases lay between the germline ends. CDR3 length: 16 residues. The CDR3: CSARDPLAGWNYGYTF. As DNA, the CDR3 is TGCAGTGCTAGAGACCCCCTTGCAGGGTGGAACTATGGCTACACCTTC.